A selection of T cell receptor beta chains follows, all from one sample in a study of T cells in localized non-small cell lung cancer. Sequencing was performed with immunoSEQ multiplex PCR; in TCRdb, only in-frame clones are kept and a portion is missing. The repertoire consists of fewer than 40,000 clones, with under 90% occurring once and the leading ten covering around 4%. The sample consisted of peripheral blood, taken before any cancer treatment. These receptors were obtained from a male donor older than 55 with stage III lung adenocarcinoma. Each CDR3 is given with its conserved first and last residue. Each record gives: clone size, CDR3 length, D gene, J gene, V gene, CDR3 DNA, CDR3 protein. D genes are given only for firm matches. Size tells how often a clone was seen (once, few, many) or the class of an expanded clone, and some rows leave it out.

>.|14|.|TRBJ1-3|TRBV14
TGTGCCAGCAGCCACAGAGGGTTTGGAAACACCATATATTTT
CASSHRGFGNTIYF
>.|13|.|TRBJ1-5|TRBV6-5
TGTGCCAGCAGCCTCCAAAGAAATCAGCCCCAGCATTTT
CASSLQRNQPQHF
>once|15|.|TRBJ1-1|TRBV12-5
TGTGCTAGTGGTTTGGCGTCTTCCGGGGGGACTGAAGCTTTCTTT
CASGLASSGGTEAFF
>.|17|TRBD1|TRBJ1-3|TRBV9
TGTGCCAGCAGCGGAGACAGGGGCCGATCCTCTGGAAACACCATATATTTT
CASSGDRGRSSGNTIYF
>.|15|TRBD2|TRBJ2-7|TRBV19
TGTGCCAGTAGTATTTTCGGGGGGACGGGCTACGAGCAGTACTTC
CASSIFGGTGYEQYF
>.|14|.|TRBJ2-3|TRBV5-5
TGTGCCAGCAGCTTATATATGGCGACAGATACGCAGTATTTT
CASSLYMATDTQYF
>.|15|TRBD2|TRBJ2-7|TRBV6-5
TGTGCCAGCAGTTATAGCGGGAGGGCCGACTACGAGCAGTATTTC
CASSYSGRADYEQYF
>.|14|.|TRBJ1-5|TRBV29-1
TGCAGCGTTGCAGCGGGTGGAAGCAATCAGCCCCAGCATTTT
CSVAAGGSNQPQHF
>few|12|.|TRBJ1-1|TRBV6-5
TGTGCCAGCAGTTACGGGCACACTGAAGCTTTCTTT
CASSYGHTEAFF
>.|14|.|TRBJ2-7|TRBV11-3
TGTGCCAGCAGCCACAGGGACCAGGCAGGGGAGCAGTACTTC
CASSHRDQAGEQYF
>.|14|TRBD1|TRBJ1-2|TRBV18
TGTGCCAGCTCACAGACCGGACAGGCCTATGGCTACACCTTC
CASSQTGQAYGYTF
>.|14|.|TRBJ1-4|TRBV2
TGTGCCAGCAGTGAACTGGCAAGGGGTGAAAAACTGTTTTTT
CASSELARGEKLFF
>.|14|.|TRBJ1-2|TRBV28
TGTGCCAGCACTCCCCTAGTTGGGCCCTATGGCTACACCTTC
CASTPLVGPYGYTF
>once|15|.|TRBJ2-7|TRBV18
TGTGCCAGCGCAAGTTCTGGGCTTAGCTCCTACGAGCAGTACTTC
CASASSGLSSYEQYF
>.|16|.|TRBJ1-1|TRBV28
TGTGCCACCAAGCGTTCGGCGTCGGGATGGGCCACTGAAGCTTTCTTT
CATKRSASGWATEAFF
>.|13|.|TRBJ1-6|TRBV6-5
TGTGCCAGCAGTTCCTATGAGGTATCACCCCTCCACTTT
CASSSYEVSPLHF
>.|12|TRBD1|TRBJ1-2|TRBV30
TGTGCCCGGATACAGGGGAACTATGGCTACACCTTC
CARIQGNYGYTF
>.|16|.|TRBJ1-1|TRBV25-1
TGTGCCAGCAGTGAATATGGTACATACCCTAACACTGAAGCTTTCTTT
CASSEYGTYPNTEAFF
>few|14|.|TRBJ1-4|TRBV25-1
TGTGCCAGCAGGCCGGACGACACGACGGAAAAACTGTTTTTT
CASRPDDTTEKLFF
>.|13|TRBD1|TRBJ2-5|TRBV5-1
TGCGCCAGCAGCCCAAACAGGGGAGAGACCCAGTACTTC
CASSPNRGETQYF
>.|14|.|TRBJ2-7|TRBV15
TGTGCCACCAGCAGAGATGGGTTAACCTACGAGCAGTACTTC
CATSRDGLTYEQYF
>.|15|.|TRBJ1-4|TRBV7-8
TGTGCCAGCAGCTATGGCCCGGGGACTAATGAAAAACTGTTTTTT
CASSYGPGTNEKLFF
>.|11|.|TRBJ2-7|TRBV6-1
TGTGCCAGCTTTCGGTCCTACGAGCAGTACTTC
CASFRSYEQYF
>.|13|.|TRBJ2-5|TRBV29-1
TGCAGCGTTGCACCTCCAGCCGGAGAGACCCAGTACTTC
CSVAPPAGETQYF
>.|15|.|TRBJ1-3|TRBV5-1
TGCGCCAGCAGTCGGCAGGGGAGCTCTGGAAACACCATATATTTT
CASSRQGSSGNTIYF
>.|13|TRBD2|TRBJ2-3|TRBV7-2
TGTGCCAGCAGCGGGACTAGTTCAGATACGCAGTATTTT
CASSGTSSDTQYF
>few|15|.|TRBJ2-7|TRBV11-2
TGTGCCAGCCGCCATGTTCGGGGTCACCCCTACGAGCAGTACTTC
CASRHVRGHPYEQYF
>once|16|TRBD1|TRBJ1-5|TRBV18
TGTGCCAGCTCGCCGACAGGGCCTGGAGGCAATCAGCCCCAGCATTTT
CASSPTGPGGNQPQHF
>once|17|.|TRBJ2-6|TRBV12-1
TGTGCCAGCAGCTTCTGGCGGGGGGGCCCCGGGGCCAACGTCCTGACTTTC
CASSFWRGGPGANVLTF
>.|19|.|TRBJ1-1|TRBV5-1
TGCGCCAGCAGCTTGGGTTTCAGTTCTTCTGACAAAATGAACACTGAAGCTTTCTTT
CASSLGFSSSDKMNTEAFF
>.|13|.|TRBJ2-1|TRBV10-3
TGTGCCATCAGTGAGTTTTCCGTCAATGAGCAGTTCTTC
CAISEFSVNEQFF
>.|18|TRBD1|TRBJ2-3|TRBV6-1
TGTGCCAGCAGTGGTCGGACAGGGGCCCTTCCTGGCACAGATACGCAGTATTTT
CASSGRTGALPGTDTQYF